The TCR beta chain described here comes from a study of CD8+ T cells in alopecia areata. Study-wide results and limits: On tofacitinib, scalp and blood still held many of the expanded lesional clones.

This clone was recorded many times. The antigen is undetermined. In each case, RNA was isolated and then reverse transcribed into cDNA as the sequencing template. Libraries were prepared by immunoSEQ multiplex PCR; TCRdb keeps only in-frame clonotypes and omits some of them. Among 100,000 to 150,000 clones, about 54% were seen once, and the ten largest hold approximately 29%. Treatment: oral pan-JAK inhibitor, 5-10 mg twice daily. The sequencing here drew on CD8+ T cells sorted from blood, taken at week 4, from a patient treated with tofacitinib. This TCR was recovered from a human donor with alopecia areata.

The CDR3 coding sequence is TGTGCCAGCAGTCAGGGGAACACCGGGGAGCTGTTTTTT. Its translation: CASSQGNTGELFF. The rearrangement joins TRBV6-4 to TRBJ2-2, with a possible D match to TRBD1 (5 bases). The CDR3 sequence is 13 residues long. V lost 5 bases to trimming and J lost 1 base, with 5 bases between them. Germline values: CDR1 MRHNA, CDR2 SNTAGT.